Listed here are 27 T cell receptor beta chains from one sample, sequenced in a study of blood T cell repertoires in COVID-19. Only in-frame clones appear in the TCRdb table, and some are missing; sequencing was by immunoSEQ multiplex PCR. The table shows 190,000 or so clones, with approximately 87% occurring only once. What was sequenced was peripheral blood. The source of these receptors is a woman between 65 and 79 years old with acute or convalescent COVID-19.

The rearrangement joins TRBV7-2 to TRBJ2-5; possible D gene TRBD1, 6 bases. Looked up from germline, CDR1 is SGHTA and CDR2 is FQGNSA. The length of the CDR3 is 15 residues. V lost 2 bases to trimming and J lost 5 bases, with 15 bases between them. In DNA form, the CDR3 reads TGTGCCAGCAGCTTAACGGCAGGGGAATCGGAGACCCAGTACTTC. Its protein product is CASSLTAGESETQYF.

The gene calls are TRBV7-2 and TRBJ2-7, with D unclear. Germline V lookup: CDR1 SGHTA, CDR2 FQGNSA. CDR3 size: 13 residues. Trimming took 3 bases from V and 3 from J, leaving 9 bases between them. CDR3 region: CASSFQVLYEQYF. CDR3 coding DNA: TGTGCCAGCAGCTTCCAGGTTCTCTACGAGCAGTACTTC.

This chain joins TRBV25-1 and TRBJ2-7; weak D call: TRBD2 (6 bases). The CDR3 sequence is 14 residues long. The germline CDR1 and CDR2 sequences are MGHDK and SYGVNS. The V and J ends lost 0 bases and 4 bases respectively, with 10 bases between them. CDR3 region: CASSEYSGGYEQYF. The CDR3 bases are TGTGCCAGCAGTGAATATAGCGGAGGATACGAGCAGTACTTC.

The genes are TRBV6-2 or TRBV6-3 and TRBJ2-3, with 13 bases lining up with TRBD2. Per the germline V gene, CDR1 is MNHEY and CDR2 is SVGEGT. The CDR3 totals 21 residues. V was pared by 2 bases and J by 1 base, with 15 bases of the junction left unmatched. CDR3 in amino acids: CASSYPQRTSGSRFGTDTQYF. The CDR3 DNA is TGTGCCAGCAGTTACCCTCAGAGGACTAGCGGGAGTCGGTTCGGCACAGATACGCAGTATTTT.

V gene TRBV7-2 combines with J gene TRBJ2-7, with D hard to call. Germline CDR1 reads SGHTA; CDR2 reads FQGNSA. The CDR3 covers 11 residues. Trimming stripped 5 bases from V and 0 bases from J, with 2 bases between. CDR3 region: CASSRSYEQYF. Here the CDR3 DNA reads TGTGCCAGCAGCCGCTCCTACGAGCAGTACTTC.

This sequence joins TRBV29-1 and TRBJ2-3; 12 bases match TRBD2. J lost 4 bases, V lost 8 bases, and 4 bases had no gene match. This CDR3 comprises 13 residues. The germline V gene encodes CDR1 SQVTM and CDR2 ANQGSEA. The CDR3 DNA is TGCAGCTCCCTAGCGGGAGGGGCAGATACGCAGTATTTT. Its protein product is CSSLAGGADTQYF.

The chain joins TRBV6-4 to TRBJ2-7; D might be TRBD1 (5 bases). The CDR3 contains 12 residues. The germline CDR1 and CDR2 sequences are MRHNA and SNTAGT. V gave up 3 bases and J gave up 6 bases, with 9 bases separating them. The CDR3 sequence: CASSDFTGEQYF. The CDR3 nucleotides are TGTGCCAGCAGTGATTTTACAGGCGAGCAGTACTTC.

V gene TRBV6-5 combines with J gene TRBJ2-5; tentatively, D is TRBD1 (5 bases). With 7 bases removed from V and 7 bases from J, the gap between germline ends came to 19 bases. Germline loops: CDR1 MNHEY, CDR2 SVGAGI. This CDR3 is built from 14 residues. The CDR3 spells CASTLGVFYGTQYF. CDR3 nucleotides: TGTGCCAGCACCTTAGGGGTATTCTACGGGACCCAGTACTTC.

J is TRBJ2-7 and V is TRBV6-2 or TRBV6-3, with a possible D match to TRBD2 (5 bases). There are 18 residues in the CDR3. The ends were cut back, 0 bases at V and 0 bases at J, with 18 bases in the middle. Per germline, CDR1 MNHEY and CDR2 SVGEGT. CDR3 coding DNA: TGTGCCAGCAGTTACTCGAGGTCTTGGACTTCCAGCTCCTACGAGCAGTACTTC. Amino acid sequence: CASSYSRSWTSSSYEQYF.

The chain recombines TRBV6-4 with TRBJ1-3, with D possibly matching TRBD1 (5 bases). Trimming shortened V by 4 bases and J by 5 bases, and 12 bases separated the two germline ends. The CDR3 totals 14 residues. Germline V gene data show CDR1 as MRHNA and CDR2 as SNTAGT. The CDR3 region is CASSVRQYRNTIYF. The CDR3 DNA reads TGTGCCAGCAGTGTAAGACAGTACAGAAACACCATATATTTT.

The chain joins TRBV27 to TRBJ2-3; 7 nucleotides align to TRBD2. The J segment lost 1 base and the V segment lost 7 bases, leaving 8 bases of the junction unmatched. From germline, CDR1 is MNHEY and CDR2 SMNVEV (reference sequence). This CDR3 comprises 15 residues. The CDR3 DNA follows: TGTGCCAGCACCTCCGGGGGGTTAGGCACAGATACGCAGTATTTT. Translation gives CASTSGGLGTDTQYF.

This chain connects TRBV5-1 to TRBJ1-6, with D uncertain. Germline values: CDR1 SGHRS, CDR2 YFSETQ. This CDR3 spans 14 amino acids. Deletions cut 0 bases from V and 6 bases from J, with 7 bases between. The CDR3 loop reads CASSLAGSNSPLHF. The CDR3, as DNA: TGCGCCAGCAGCTTGGCGGGGAGTAATTCACCCCTCCACTTT. Drawing the rest from reference TRBV5-1 and TRBJ1-6, the complete variable domain is KAGVTQTPRYLIKTRGQQVTLSCSPISGHRSVSWYQQTPGQGLQFLFEYFSETQRNKGNFPGRFSGRQFSNSRSEMNVSTLELGDSALYLCASSLAGSNSPLHFGNGTRLTVT.

The chain is built from TRBV19 and TRBJ2-1; D may be TRBD1 (5 bases). Trimming cost V 7 bases and J 4 bases, with 8 bases left between them. The CDR3 consists of 12 residues. The germline V gene encodes CDR1 LNHDA and CDR2 SQIVND (reference sequence). The CDR3: CASNDRYNEQFF. The DNA of the CDR3 is TGTGCCAGTAATGACAGATACAATGAGCAGTTCTTC.

V usage is TRBV19 and J usage is TRBJ1-2; perhaps TRBD1 as D (6 bases). Germline lookup yields CDR1 LNHDA and CDR2 SQIVND (reference sequence). CDR3 size: 14 residues. Deletions cut 6 bases from V and 0 bases from J, with 11 bases between. CDR3 nucleotides: TGTGCCAGTAGAGAGACAGGCTCTAACTATGGCTACACCTTC. Translated, it gives CASRETGSNYGYTF.

This chain uses TRBV27 with TRBJ1-5; 11 bases fit TRBD1. Germline loops: CDR1 MNHEY, CDR2 SMNVEV (reference sequence). V lost 3 bases to trimming and J lost 2 bases; unmatched junction nucleotides: 0. The length of the CDR3 is 15 residues. The CDR3 spells CASSLGQGGNQPQHF. CDR3 in DNA: TGTGCCAGCAGTTTGGGACAGGGGGGCAATCAGCCCCAGCATTTT.

The chain links TRBV9 to TRBJ2-7, with 10 bases matching TRBD1. The germline CDR1 and CDR2 sequences are SGDLS and YYNGEE. The CDR3 length is 14 residues. J lost 7 bases, V lost 2 bases, and 6 bases had no gene match. The CDR3 nucleotides are TGTGCCAGCAGCGTCCGGGACAGGGGATTTGAGCAGTACTTC. Protein product: CASSVRDRGFEQYF.

This clone turned up a few times. V and J are TRBV4-2 and TRBJ1-6; D is unresolved. With 1 base removed from V and 8 bases from J, the gap between germline ends came to 12 bases. Germline CDR1 LGHNA, CDR2 YNFKEQ. This CDR3 is 15 amino acids long. As DNA, the CDR3 is TGTGCCAGCAGCCAAGCGGGAGGGATCTATTCACCCCTCCACTTT. Translation gives CASSQAGGIYSPLHF.

The chain uses TRBV9 and TRBJ1-6; weak D call: TRBD1 (5 bases). The CDR3 length is 15 residues. V gave up 4 bases and J gave up 5 bases, with 13 bases separating them. Germline assignment: CDR1 SGDLS and CDR2 YYNGEE. CDR3 nucleotide sequence: TGTGCCAGCAGCCCACCGGGGGGGAATAATTCACCCCTCCACTTT. Protein product: CASSPPGGNNSPLHF.

The chain links TRBV2 to TRBJ1-3; D not certain. CDR3 length: 13 amino acids. Germline-derived CDR1 and CDR2 are SNHLY and FYNNEI. Trimming stripped 6 bases from V and 8 bases from J, with 14 bases between. As DNA, the CDR3 is TGTGCCAGCAGAGACCCCGCCGGAGACACCATATATTTT. This codes for CASRDPAGDTIYF.

The chain joins TRBV9 to TRBJ1-1; a possible D gene is TRBD1 (5 bases). The V end lost 2 bases, the J end lost 4 bases, and 9 bases lay between the germline ends. Germline V gene data show CDR1 as SGDLS and CDR2 as YYNGEE. CDR3 length equals 13 residues. The DNA of the CDR3 is TGTGCCAGCAGCGTTCTAGGGGCCACTGAAGCTTTCTTT. Translating gives CASSVLGATEAFF.

This chain joins TRBV6-5 and TRBJ2-5; D may be TRBD1 (6 bases). The CDR3 extends over 14 amino acids. Trimming took off 4 bases at V and 5 bases at J, with 14 bases between the two ends. Germline V gene lookup returns CDR1 MNHEY and CDR2 SVGAGI. The CDR3 nucleotides are TGTGCCAGCAGTTTTACAGGGCCCCAGGAGACCCAGTACTTC. It yields the protein CASSFTGPQETQYF.

The V call is TRBV11-1, the J call TRBJ2-2, with D possibly being TRBD2 (5 bases). The V and J ends lost 1 base and 0 bases respectively, with 9 bases between them. The V gene's germline CDR1 is SGHAT and CDR2 FQDESV (reference sequence). This CDR3 contains 16 residues. CDR3 sequence: CASSLEAAANTGELFF. CDR3 nucleotide sequence: TGTGCCAGCAGCTTAGAGGCAGCGGCGAACACCGGGGAGCTGTTTTTT.

J is TRBJ2-1 and V is TRBV2, with D possibly being TRBD1 (5 bases). Deletions cut 6 bases from V and 2 bases from J, with 5 bases between. Germline CDR1 and CDR2: SNHLY and FYNNEI. The CDR3 runs to 12 residues. In DNA form, the CDR3 reads TGTGCCAGCAGGGACACCTACAATGAGCAGTTCTTC. Its translation is CASRDTYNEQFF.

The chain is built from TRBV18 and TRBJ1-4, with D possibly matching TRBD1 (6 bases). V was pared by 5 bases and J by 5 bases, with 15 bases between. The CDR3 is made up of 15 amino acids. Germline V gives CDR1 KGHSH, CDR2 LQKENI. The CDR3 sequence is CASSTVPGVNEKLFF. Written as DNA, the CDR3 is TGTGCCAGCTCAACGGTGCCAGGGGTAAATGAAAAACTGTTTTTT.

The V and J genes are TRBV9 and TRBJ1-1; a possible D gene is TRBD1 (6 bases). The CDR3 extends over 16 amino acids. Germline CDR1 is SGDLS and CDR2 is YYNGEE. The germline V and J ends were trimmed by 0 bases and 0 bases, with 12 bases remaining between them. Here the CDR3 DNA reads TGTGCCAGCAGCGTAGGACAGGCTTACATGAACACTGAAGCTTTCTTT. It is translated as CASSVGQAYMNTEAFF.

The chain has TRBV6-4 and TRBJ1-2; D ambiguous. The CDR3 has 12 amino acids. Per germline, CDR1 MRHNA and CDR2 SNTAGT. V was clipped by 2 bases and J by 6 bases, with 7 bases between them. The CDR3 DNA reads TGTGCCAGCAGTGACGTTCGTAATGGCTACACCTTC. Translation: CASSDVRNGYTF.

The gene calls are TRBV11-2 and TRBJ2-5; TRBD1 matches at 9 bases. From germline, CDR1 is SGHAT and CDR2 FQNNGV. The CDR3 is made up of 18 amino acids. Trimming took 4 bases from V and 5 from J; bases not matched to a gene: 17. The CDR3 nucleotides are TGTGCCAGCAGCTCCCCTGGGGGTGACAGGGGGTGGAGGGAGACCCAGTACTTC. Protein: CASSSPGGDRGWRETQYF.